A selection of T cell receptor beta chains follows, all from one sample in a study of radiotherapy plus CTLA-4 blockade in lung cancer. Sequencing was performed with immunoSEQ multiplex PCR; in TCRdb, only in-frame clones are kept and a portion is missing. The data show more than 65,000 clones, about four fifths seen once. The specimen comprised peripheral blood, sampled from a patient treated with radiotherapy plus ipilimumab. These receptors were taken from a human donor with non-small cell lung cancer who had stable disease on radiotherapy plus ipilimumab. The CDR3 runs from the conserved cysteine through the conserved F or W. D genes are given only for firm matches. Size values are once, few and many counts, or a class for expanded clones, and some rows have none.

cdr3_nt	cdr3_aa	j_call	v_call	clone_size	d_call
TGCGCCAGCAGCTTAAAGCGGGGGCCGGGCACAGATACGCAGTATTTT	CASSLKRGPGTDTQYF	TRBJ2-3	TRBV4-1	-	TRBD2
TGTGCCAGTAGTAGAGGGCAGGACAGGGAGTACAATGAGCAGTTCTTC	CASSRGQDREYNEQFF	TRBJ2-1	TRBV19	-	TRBD1
TGTGCCAGCAGGATCGGGACAGGAGTTCAGCCCCAGCATTTT	CASRIGTGVQPQHF	TRBJ1-5	TRBV6-6	-	TRBD1
TGTGCCAGCAGCTCTGAGGGGCACGGTAAGAGAGATACGCAGTATTTT	CASSSEGHGKRDTQYF	TRBJ2-3	TRBV11-2	-	-
TGTGCCAGTAGTATAGATCAGGGGTTGAGTCAGCCCCAGCATTTT	CASSIDQGLSQPQHF	TRBJ1-5	TRBV19	-	-
TGTGCCAGCAGTTACTCGACCAGGAAATACGAGCAGTACTTC	CASSYSTRKYEQYF	TRBJ2-7	TRBV6-6	-	-
TGTGCCAGCACCCCCGAAGGCAGGGGTAATTACGAGCAGTACTTC	CASTPEGRGNYEQYF	TRBJ2-7	TRBV6-1	-	-
TGTGCCAGCAGCTTAGCCCAGCCCCGGGAAGCTTTCTTT	CASSLAQPREAFF	TRBJ1-1	TRBV11-2	-	-
TGTGCCAGCAGCTTAGATTCTAGCAGGGAAGGGGACCAGTACTTC	CASSLDSSREGDQYF	TRBJ2-5	TRBV11-3	-	-
TGTGCCAGCAGCTTGATTCAGCTTGAGGAACTGTTTTTT	CASSLIQLEELFF	TRBJ1-4	TRBV5-5	-	-
TGCAGCGTTGAAGGGGGGGTGACCACCGGGGAGCTGTTTTTT	CSVEGGVTTGELFF	TRBJ2-2	TRBV29-1	-	-
TGTGCCAGCAGTCAACAGGGGGCGCCGGGGAATTCACCCCTCCACTTT	CASSQQGAPGNSPLHF	TRBJ1-6	TRBV5-6	-	TRBD1
TGTGCCAGCAACCGGGACGGACTAGCTGGCGAGCAGTACTTC	CASNRDGLAGEQYF	TRBJ2-7	TRBV27	-	TRBD2
TGTGCCAGCTCAGCGACAGTAAACAATGAGCAGTTCTTC	CASSATVNNEQFF	TRBJ2-1	TRBV18	-	-
TGTGCCAGCAGTGAAGAATCCCTACTAGCGGGATCAGGAGAGACCCAGTACTTC	CASSEESLLAGSGETQYF	TRBJ2-5	TRBV2	-	TRBD2
TGTGCCAGCAGTTTATCGCCGGAGAAAAAGGGCTATGGCTACACCTTC	CASSLSPEKKGYGYTF	TRBJ1-2	TRBV27	-	-
TGTGCCAGCAGCTTAGACAGGGATCAGCCCCAGCATTTT	CASSLDRDQPQHF	TRBJ1-5	TRBV7-6	-	-
TGTGCCAGCAGCTTACTGGAGTGGGACAGGGGGCTGGTCGAGCAGTACTTC	CASSLLEWDRGLVEQYF	TRBJ2-7	TRBV7-9	-	TRBD1
TGTGCCAGCCGGCGGGCTAGCACAGATACGCAGTATTTT	CASRRASTDTQYF	TRBJ2-3	TRBV7-9	few	-
TGTGCCAGCAGCGACAGGGGGCAAAACAATGAGCAGTTCTTC	CASSDRGQNNEQFF	TRBJ2-1	TRBV9	-	TRBD1
TGTGCCAGCAGCGTAGAGGGCAGCCTTACTGCTAACTATGGCTACACCTTC	CASSVEGSLTANYGYTF	TRBJ1-2	TRBV9	-	-
TGTGCCAGCAGCTTAGGACAGGGGAACACTGAAGCTTTCTTT	CASSLGQGNTEAFF	TRBJ1-1	TRBV7-6	-	TRBD1
TGTGCCAGCAGTCACGACGTGTTGGGTGAAAAACTGTTTTTT	CASSHDVLGEKLFF	TRBJ1-4	TRBV6-5	-	-